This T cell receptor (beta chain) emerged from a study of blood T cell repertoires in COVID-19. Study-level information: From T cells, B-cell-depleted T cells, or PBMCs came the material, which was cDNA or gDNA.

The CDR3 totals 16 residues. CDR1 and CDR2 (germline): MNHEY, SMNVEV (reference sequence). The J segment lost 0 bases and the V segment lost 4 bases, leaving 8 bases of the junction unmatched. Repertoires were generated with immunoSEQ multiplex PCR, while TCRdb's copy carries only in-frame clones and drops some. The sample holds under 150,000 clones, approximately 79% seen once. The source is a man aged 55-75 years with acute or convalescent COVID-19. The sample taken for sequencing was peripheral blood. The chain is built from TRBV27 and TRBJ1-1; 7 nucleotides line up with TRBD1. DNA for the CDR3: TGTGCCAGCAGTTCGAGGGGGACAGCAGTGAACACTGAAGCTTTCTTT. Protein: CASSSRGTAVNTEAFF.